This T cell receptor (beta chain) is drawn from a study of vaccination and CD4 T cells after COVID-19. Treatment indicated: roughly ten-day PBMC culture with coronavirus spike peptide pools or control peptides (ViraFEST assay). Sequencing of DNA taken from cultured CD4+ T cells relied on the Oncomine TCR Beta short-read assay. MiXCR, run by TCRdb on the PCR reads, gives a single entry per CDR3 protein. The sample includes around 15,000 distinct CDR3 sequences, around 74% of them seen just once. Comment on this clonotype: Its antigen is currently unknown.

This CDR3 is built from 15 residues. The germline CDR1 and CDR2 sequences are SGHTA and FQGNSA. The ends were cut back, 2 bases at V and 6 bases at J, with 16 bases in the middle. The origin of this receptor is a human donor who had recovered from COVID-19. Sequenced: CD4+ T cells from blood, cultured in vitro. The V gene is TRBV7-2, the J gene TRBJ1-2, with a possible D match to TRBD1 (6 bases). DNA for the CDR3: TGTGCCAGCAGCTTAATGGGGATGCAGGGGAATGGCTACACCTTC. This codes for CASSLMGMQGNGYTF.